Reported below is one T cell receptor (beta chain). This entry comes from a study of blood T cell repertoires in COVID-19. Methods used by the authors: Researchers report that nucleated cell counts were estimated from reference gene primer amplification. Profiling relied on immunoSEQ multiplex PCR, and the TCRdb table lists in-frame clones only, not all of them. The DNA gave D and trimming, while V, J and clone size come from that table. This sample yields approximately 230,000 clones, of which 70% to 85% are seen a single time; over 12% belongs to the top ten. Germline V gene sequence: CDR1 ENHRY, CDR2 SYGVKD. The CDR3 contains 13 residues. With 10 bases clipped from V and 5 bases from J, the junction kept 7 bases outside the gene matches. All recovered Cohort 3 donors got two negative PCRs, got clearance, or saw symptom resolution.

The material sequenced was PBMCs or T cells enriched from blood (not recorded which). The V and J genes are TRBV10-3 and TRBJ2-3; 9 bases match TRBD1. The sequence derives from a man between 40 and 49 years old who had recovered from COVID-19. CDR3 protein: CATGTGSLDTQYF. The CDR3 DNA reads as TGTGCCACCGGGACAGGGTCTCTAGATACGCAGTATTTT.